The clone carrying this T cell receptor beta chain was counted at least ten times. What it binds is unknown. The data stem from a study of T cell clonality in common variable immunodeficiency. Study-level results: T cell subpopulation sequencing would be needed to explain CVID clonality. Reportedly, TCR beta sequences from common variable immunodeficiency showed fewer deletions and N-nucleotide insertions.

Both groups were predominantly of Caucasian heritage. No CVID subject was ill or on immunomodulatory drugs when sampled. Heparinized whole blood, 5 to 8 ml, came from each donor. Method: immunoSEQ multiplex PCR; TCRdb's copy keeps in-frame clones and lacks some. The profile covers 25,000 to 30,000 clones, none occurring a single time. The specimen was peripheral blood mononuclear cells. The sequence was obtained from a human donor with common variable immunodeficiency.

The CDR3 region is CASNPRSYYEQYF. CDR3 bases read: TGTGCCAGCAACCCCAGGTCTTACTACGAG. V and J are TRBV6-2 or TRBV6-3 and TRBJ2-7; D gene unclear. The read ends 3 residues early relative to the CDR3; the germline J gene fills the gap. V lost 7 bases to trimming and J lost 3 bases, with 13 bases between them. The germline V gene encodes CDR1 MNHEY and CDR2 SVGEGT. The CDR3 is 13 amino acids.